The 6 T cell receptor beta chains given below trace back to one sample, sequenced in a study of T cell changes during pregnancy in multiple sclerosis. Sequenced by immunoSEQ multiplex PCR; TCRdb stores in-frame clones only, minus some. The repertoire has 30,000 to 35,000 clones, approximately 86% of them found once; the top ten carry around 9.8%. This specimen was CD8+ T cells from peripheral blood mononuclear cells, taken in the first trimester of pregnancy. The receptor source for this set is a female donor with multiple sclerosis, enrolled in a pregnancy study.

V is TRBV4-1 and J is TRBJ1-1; 7 bases are a match to TRBD1. CDR1 and CDR2 from the germline V gene are MGHRA and YSYEKL. The CDR3 consists of 16 residues. With V trimmed by 4 bases and J by 4 bases, 12 bases remained unmatched. In DNA form, the CDR3 reads TGCGCCAGCAGCCCGACGACAGGGTTTGGTGCCACTGAAGCTTTCTTT. It is translated as CASSPTTGFGATEAFF.

Remarks on this clone: This sample also contains other DNA sequences that code for the same CDR3. V usage is TRBV6-5 and J usage is TRBJ1-2; TRBD1 is a possible D gene (5 bases). The CDR3 covers 14 residues. Deletions cut 0 bases from V and 2 bases from J, with 7 bases between. CDR1 MNHEY and CDR2 SVGAGI come from the germline V gene. This chain's CDR3 is CASSYSAGNYGYTF. The CDR3 DNA reads as TGTGCCAGCAGTTACTCCGCAGGGAACTATGGCTACACCTTC.

The chain uses TRBV10-3 and TRBJ1-3; D gene uncertain. The V gene lost 5 bases and the J gene lost 0 bases, with 14 bases spanning the gap. The CDR3 spans 16 residues. CDR1 is ENHRY, CDR2 SYGVKD, per germline. CDR3: CAISTGDGNSGNTIYF. CDR3 coding DNA: TGTGCCATCAGTACGGGAGATGGCAACTCTGGAAACACCATATATTTT.

The V call is TRBV6-1, the J call TRBJ2-1; 7 nucleotides line up with TRBD2. With V trimmed by 3 bases and J by 4 bases, 6 bases remained unmatched. This CDR3 has 15 residues. Per germline, CDR1 MNHNS and CDR2 SASEGT. The CDR3 loop is CASSESRGGYNEQFF. CDR3 bases: TGTGCCAGCAGTGAGTCTAGGGGAGGGTACAATGAGCAGTTCTTC.

The chain joins TRBV13 to TRBJ2-4, with 7 positions matching TRBD1. This CDR3 spans 15 amino acids. Germline V gene lookup returns CDR1 PRHDT and CDR2 FYEKMQ (reference sequence). V lost 4 bases, J lost 1 base, and 4 bases stayed unmatched. The CDR3 sequence: CASSSTGLAKNIQYF. Written as DNA, the CDR3 is TGTGCCAGCAGCTCGACAGGGTTGGCCAAAAACATTCAGTACTTC.

In this sample, this clone turned up a few times. The rearrangement joins TRBV7-9 to TRBJ1-6; 7 nucleotides match TRBD1. The CDR3 runs 13 residues. In germline, CDR1 is SEHNR, CDR2 FQNEAQ (reference sequence). The junction had 1 base not matched to a gene; V was cut back by 5 bases and J by 6 bases. CDR3 DNA sequence: TGTGCCAGCAGCCCAGGGGGTAATTCACCCCTCCACTTT. It is translated as CASSPGGNSPLHF.